This T cell receptor (beta chain) was profiled in a study of T cell changes during pregnancy in multiple sclerosis. Some clones are missing from TCRdb's copy, which holds only in-frame ones; the method was immunoSEQ multiplex PCR. Here the sample spans roughly 99,000 clones, 90% to 95% being singletons. The V gene end was trimmed by 10 bases and the J gene end by 0 bases; junction bases not matched to a gene: 5. Germline lookup yields CDR1 MNHNY and CDR2 SVGAGI (reference sequence). CDR3 length: 14 residues. This clone was seen only once. The source of this sequence is a female donor in good health, enrolled as a control in a pregnancy study. The sequencing here drew on peripheral blood, taken after pregnancy. The gene calls are TRBV6-6 and TRBJ2-1; 8 positions agree with TRBD2. The CDR3 DNA sequence: TGTGCCATCGGGGGGGCAAGCTCCTACAATGAGCAGTTCTTC. The encoded protein is CAIGGASSYNEQFF.